Listed below are T cell receptor beta chains from one sample, sequenced in a study of blood T cell repertoires in COVID-19. Measured with immunoSEQ multiplex PCR; TCRdb has only the in-frame clones, and not every one. The data show about half a million clones, with 75% to 90% seen just once and more than 3% held by the top ten. The specimen sequenced was peripheral blood. The receptors stem from a human donor in a cohort sampled during active COVID-19. The CDR3 runs from the conserved cysteine through the conserved F or W. Fields, in order: D gene, clone size, J gene, V gene, CDR3 protein, CDR3 DNA. A D gene is named only where the DNA matches it firmly. Only part of the rows carry a size: once, few, many, or a class if the clone is expanded.

>-|-|TRBJ1-4|TRBV28
CASSFTRVNEKLFF
TGTGCCAGCAGTTTTACGCGGGTTAATGAAAAACTGTTTTTT
>TRBD1|-|TRBJ1-2|TRBV10-3
CAIRPGQGGGYGYTF
TGTGCCATCAGACCGGGACAGGGTGGGGGCTATGGCTACACCTTC
>-|-|TRBJ1-6|TRBV6-5
CASSNNRGEGSPLHF
TGTGCCAGCAGCAATAATCGGGGGGAAGGTTCACCCCTCCACTTT
>-|-|TRBJ1-5|TRBV12-3/TRBV12-4
CASSLGVQPQHF
TGTGCCAGCAGTTTAGGCGTTCAGCCCCAGCATTTT
>-|-|TRBJ1-1|TRBV3-1/TRBV3-2
CASSPTELVNTEAFF
TGTGCCAGCAGCCCGACCGAACTAGTGAACACTGAAGCTTTCTTT
>-|-|TRBJ2-5|TRBV24-1
CATSDPRGLETQYF
TGTGCCACCAGTGACCCACGGGGATTGGAGACCCAGTACTTC
>TRBD1|-|TRBJ1-5|TRBV5-3
CARSWGTGQDQPQHF
TGTGCCAGAAGCTGGGGGACAGGGCAAGACCAGCCCCAGCATTTT
>-|-|TRBJ2-4|TRBV19
CASSQVRRAKNIQYF
TGTGCCAGTAGTCAGGTTAGGAGGGCCAAAAACATTCAGTACTTC
>-|once|TRBJ1-1|TRBV6-2/TRBV6-3
CASSSSRDTEAFF
TGTGCCAGCAGTTCTAGTCGTGACACTGAAGCTTTCTTT
>-|-|TRBJ1-6|TRBV30
CAWSGGASGEGMNSPLHF
TGTGCCTGGAGTGGAGGGGCTTCCGGGGAGGGTATGAATTCACCCCTCCACTTT